The 32 T cell receptor beta chains reported below all come from one sample, sequenced in a study of T cells in tumors after PD-1 blockade. Clones were sequenced by immunoSEQ multiplex PCR, and TCRdb holds only the in-frame ones, with some missing. This table has 4,400 or so clones, roughly three fifths appearing once. This specimen was tumor tissue, taken after anti-PD-1 treatment. The receptors stem from a human donor with basal cell carcinoma.

This chain connects TRBV7-6 to TRBJ2-1; D is unclear. This CDR3 comprises 15 residues. CDR1 and CDR2 from the germline V gene are SGHVS and FNYEAQ. V lost 5 bases, J lost 1 base, and 12 bases lay in between. In DNA form, the CDR3 reads TGTGCCAGCAGCCGAACTACCCAATCCTACAATGAGCAGTTCTTC. Translated, it gives CASSRTTQSYNEQFF.

This clone has a handful of counts. The rearrangement joins TRBV6-2 or TRBV6-3 to TRBJ1-6; D remains unclear. The germline V gene encodes CDR1 MNHEY and CDR2 SVGEGT. CDR3 length: 14 residues. With 2 bases removed from V and 7 bases from J, the gap between germline ends came to 9 bases. The CDR3 here is CASSYGRFNSPLHF. The CDR3, as DNA: TGTGCCAGCAGTTACGGGCGGTTCAATTCACCCCTCCACTTT.

The chain recombines TRBV2 with TRBJ2-2; the match to TRBD2 covers 10 bases. Looked up from germline, CDR1 is SNHLY and CDR2 is FYNNEI. The J segment lost 4 bases and the V segment lost 7 bases, leaving 3 bases of the junction unmatched. This CDR3 spans 14 amino acids. This chain's CDR3 is CASIQRGGTGELFF. The DNA for the CDR3 is TGTGCCAGCATCCAGCGGGGGGGCACCGGGGAGCTGTTTTTT.

This clone is termed medium-sized. The chain is built from TRBV5-1 and TRBJ2-7; 7 nucleotides line up with TRBD1. The V gene's germline CDR1 is SGHRS and CDR2 YFSETQ. There are 15 residues in the CDR3. With V trimmed by 4 bases and J by 6 bases, 13 bases remained unmatched. The CDR3 protein is CASSGRTGTMAEQYF. The CDR3 DNA sequence: TGCGCCAGCAGCGGACGGACAGGTACGATGGCCGAGCAGTACTTC.

By sample share, this clone is medium-sized. CDR3: CASSLLAEYSPNYGYTF. The CDR3 bases are TGTGCCAGCAGCTTGTTGGCTGAATACTCGCCTAACTATGGCTACACCTTC. The rearrangement links TRBV5-4 to TRBJ1-2; D not resolved. V was pared by 1 base and J by 0 bases, with 16 bases between. Germline loops: CDR1 SGHNT, CDR2 YYREEE (reference sequence). This CDR3 region has 17 residues.

This chain links TRBV11-2 with TRBJ2-5; D is possibly TRBD2 (5 bases). CDR1 SGHAT and CDR2 FQNNGV come from the germline V gene. V shed 5 bases and J shed 5 bases, with 27 bases lying between them. The CDR3 has 18 residues. The CDR3 reads CASSTKMGWERRRETQYF. The CDR3 bases are TGTGCCAGCAGCACAAAAATGGGGTGGGAGCGACGCCGTGAGACCCAGTACTTC.

The CDR3 sequence: CASSATGQGAGEQYF. DNA for the CDR3: TGTGCCAGCAGCGCCACGGGACAGGGGGCGGGAGAGCAGTACTTC. The chain couples TRBV9 to TRBJ2-7, with 12 bases aligning to TRBD1. Germline CDR1 reads SGDLS; CDR2 reads YYNGEE. Trimming took 3 bases from V and 7 from J; bases not matched to a gene: 8. The CDR3 is made up of 15 amino acids.

The chain employs TRBV11-3 and TRBJ2-2, with no clear D. The CDR3 is 12 amino acids. CDR1 SGHNT and CDR2 YENEEA come from the germline V gene. Trimming cost V 5 bases and J 1 base, with 2 bases left between them. CDR3: CASSRNTGELFF. The CDR3 DNA sequence: TGTGCCAGCAGCCGGAACACCGGGGAGCTGTTTTTT.

CDR3 residues: CAITVKQNTEAFF. In DNA, the CDR3 is TGTGCCATCACTGTTAAACAGAACACTGAAGCTTTCTTT. The chain has TRBV10-3 and TRBJ1-1; D is unresolved. The CDR3 spans 13 residues. The ends were cut back, 7 bases at V and 1 base at J, with 10 bases in the middle. From germline, CDR1 is ENHRY and CDR2 SYGVKD.

The chain uses TRBV7-2 and TRBJ1-4; TRBD1 is a possible D gene (5 bases). CDR1 and CDR2 (germline): SGHTA, FQGNSA. V dropped 6 bases and J dropped 0 bases, with 11 bases sitting between them. CDR3 size: 15 residues. CDR3 amino acids: CASRGGSATNEKLFF. CDR3 DNA sequence: TGTGCCAGCAGGGGGGGTTCCGCAACTAATGAAAAACTGTTTTTT.

A single count supports this clone. The chain's CDR3 is CASSEQGASGNIQYF. The CDR3, as DNA: TGTGCCAGCAGTGAACAGGGGGCTAGTGGAAACATTCAGTACTTC. The rearrangement links TRBV27 to TRBJ2-4; TRBD1 matches 9 bases. The CDR3 spans 15 residues. The V gene end was trimmed by 5 bases and the J gene end by 6 bases; junction bases not matched to a gene: 8. In germline, CDR1 is MNHEY, CDR2 SMNVEV (reference sequence).

Only one count was recorded for this clone. The chain couples TRBV6-1 to TRBJ1-2, with D tentatively TRBD1 (6 bases). CDR3 length equals 14 residues. CDR1 and CDR2 (germline): MNHNS, SASEGT. With 3 bases removed from V and 1 base from J, the gap between germline ends came to 9 bases. CDR3 in amino acids: CASSEDSFNYGYTF. CDR3 DNA: TGTGCCAGCAGTGAGGACAGCTTTAACTATGGCTACACCTTC.

The chain uses TRBV28 and TRBJ1-2; D might be TRBD1 (5 bases). The CDR3 has 15 residues. The ends were cut back, 4 bases at V and 2 bases at J, with 14 bases in the middle. Germline CDR1 and CDR2: MDHEN and SYDVKM. The CDR3: CASSSDSLGNYGYTF. Written as DNA, the CDR3 is TGTGCCAGCAGTTCCGACAGCCTAGGGAACTATGGCTACACCTTC.

A few counts support this clone. The chain combines TRBV6-6 with TRBJ1-4, with 8 bases aligning to TRBD1. Trimming removed 3 bases from V and 8 bases from J; junction bases left unmatched: 8. CDR1 is MNHNY and CDR2 is SVGAGI in the germline V gene (reference sequence). CDR3 length: 15 residues. CDR3 in amino acids: CASSYVGRGQEKLFF. CDR3 nucleotide sequence: TGTGCCAGCAGTTATGTCGGCAGGGGGCAAGAAAAACTGTTTTTT.

The rearrangement links TRBV11-3 to TRBJ2-2, with D perhaps TRBD1 (5 bases). The V gene's germline CDR1 is SGHNT and CDR2 YENEEA. Trimming took off 5 bases at V and 1 base at J, with 14 bases between the two ends. The CDR3 contains 16 residues. CDR3 sequence reads: CASSPTDKMNTGELFF. In nucleotides, the CDR3 is TGTGCCAGCAGCCCGACAGACAAGATGAACACCGGGGAGCTGTTTTTT.

The rearrangement links TRBV7-2 to TRBJ1-3; TRBD1 is a possible D gene (5 bases). Germline assignment: CDR1 SGHTA and CDR2 FQGNSA. Trimming pared 1 base from V and 0 bases from J, leaving 16 bases between. The CDR3 consists of 18 residues. CDR3 in amino acids: CASSLGARVYSSGNTIYF. CDR3 DNA sequence: TGTGCCAGCAGCTTAGGGGCCAGGGTTTACAGCTCTGGAAACACCATATATTTT.

This clone was seen a handful of times. The rearrangement uses TRBV7-9 and TRBJ2-2; D tentatively fits TRBD1 or TRBD2 (5 bases each). Germline CDR1 and CDR2: SEHNR and FQNEAQ (reference sequence). CDR3 length: 15 amino acids. V shed 3 bases and J shed 2 bases, with 10 bases lying between them. The DNA for the CDR3 is TGTGCCAGCAGCTTGGGGGACCGTAACACCGGGGAGCTGTTTTTT. Translation gives CASSLGDRNTGELFF.

In its sample, this clone was seen a few times. The chain recombines TRBV6-2 or TRBV6-3 with TRBJ2-7, with D tentatively TRBD1 (6 bases). V lost 5 bases and J lost 3, with 17 bases in between. CDR1 and CDR2 from the germline V gene are MNHEY and SVGEGT. The CDR3 loop spans 15 amino acids. CDR3: CASSTHPRGGYEQYF. CDR3 in DNA: TGTGCCAGCAGTACCCACCCTAGAGGGGGCTACGAGCAGTACTTC.

This clone was detected a few times. The V and J genes are TRBV5-6 and TRBJ2-1; no clear D gene. CDR3 length equals 13 residues. Between the trimmed V and J ends, which lost 3 bases and 7 bases, there was a span of 11 bases. CDR1 SGHDT and CDR2 YYEEEE come from the germline V gene. The CDR3 bases are TGTGCCAGCAGCTCCTCAGCCAATAATGAGCAGTTCTTC. It translates to CASSSSANNEQFF.

CDR3 in DNA: TGTGCCAGCAGCACGGGACAGGGAATGAACACTGAAGCTTTCTTT. The encoded protein is CASSTGQGMNTEAFF. The V and J genes are TRBV7-9 and TRBJ1-1; 9 nucleotides match TRBD1. Per germline, CDR1 SEHNR and CDR2 FQNEAQ (reference sequence). V lost 5 bases and J lost 0; bases outside the gene matches: 4. The CDR3 length is 15 residues.

In regard to this clone: A junction end diverges from the germline sequence, so it may reflect a read error. J is TRBJ1-1 and V is TRBV3-1 (or the pseudogene TRBV3-2), with D unresolved. Germline assignment: CDR1 LGHDT and CDR2 YNNKEL (reference sequence). This CDR3 has 12 residues. CDR3 coding DNA: TGTGCCAGCAACCAAGGCAACACTGAAGCTTTCTTT. Amino acid sequence: CASNQGNTEAFF.

The V gene is TRBV5-1, the J gene TRBJ2-7; D is possibly TRBD1 (6 bases). V was shortened by 5 bases and J by 2 bases, with 20 bases between the two germline ends. CDR1 and CDR2 (germline): SGHRS, YFSETQ. The length of the CDR3 is 16 residues. The CDR3 region has the DNA TGCGCCAGCAGATCTACGAACAGGGCCCTCACCTACGAGCAGTACTTC. It translates to CASRSTNRALTYEQYF.

CDR3 region: CASSLPQDTQYF. In DNA, the CDR3 is TGTGCCAGCAGCTTGCCACAAGATACGCAGTATTTT. The chain recombines TRBV5-4 with TRBJ2-3; D uncertain. CDR1 and CDR2 (germline): SGHNT, YYREEE (reference sequence). The germline V and J ends were trimmed by 1 base and 5 bases, with 5 bases remaining between them. The CDR3 spans 12 residues. Full variable domain (remainder filled in from reference TRBV5-4 and TRBJ2-3): ETGVTQSPTHLIKTRGQQVTLRCSSQSGHNTVSWYQQALGQGPQFIFQYYREEENGRGNFPPRFSGLQFPNYSSELNVNALELDDSALYLCASSLPQDTQYFGPGTRLTVL.

This rearrangement joins TRBV15 to TRBJ2-1; D is tentatively TRBD1 or TRBD2 (6 bases each). Trimming pared 1 base from V and 3 bases from J, leaving 10 bases between. The CDR3 runs to 15 residues. Germline assignment: CDR1 LNHNV and CDR2 YYDKDF (reference sequence). CDR3 DNA: TGTGCCACCAGCAGAGGCAGGGGACTCTACAATGAGCAGTTCTTC. Protein product: CATSRGRGLYNEQFF.

The chain combines TRBV14 with TRBJ2-1; D might be TRBD2 (5 bases). The germline gives CDR1 SGHDN, CDR2 FVKESK. The CDR3 length is 17 residues. V gave up 1 base and J gave up 3 bases, with 16 bases separating them. The CDR3: CASSQVEVNTFYNEQFF. The DNA for the CDR3 is TGTGCCAGCAGCCAAGTGGAGGTTAATACCTTCTACAATGAGCAGTTCTTC.

The genes are TRBV4-2 and TRBJ2-6, with D tentatively TRBD1 or TRBD2 (6 bases each). Trimming shortened V by 0 bases and J by 1 base, and 7 bases separated the two germline ends. Germline V gene sequence: CDR1 LGHNA, CDR2 YNFKEQ. The CDR3 is made up of 16 amino acids. The CDR3 sequence is CASSQEGGSGANVLTF. The CDR3 bases are TGTGCCAGCAGCCAAGAAGGGGGGTCTGGGGCCAACGTCCTGACTTTC.

The V and J genes are TRBV10-3 and TRBJ2-7; TRBD1 might be the D (6 bases). CDR1 ENHRY and CDR2 SYGVKD come from the germline V gene. V was pared by 6 bases and J by 3 bases, with 21 bases between. The CDR3 is 16 amino acids. The CDR3 here is CAIRSRVGDISYEQYF. DNA for the CDR3: TGTGCCATCAGATCACGCGTAGGGGACATAAGCTACGAGCAGTACTTC.

The rearrangement links TRBV13 to TRBJ2-5; TRBD1 matches 9 bases. CDR3 length equals 15 residues. The trim removed 0 bases at V and 9 bases at J, leaving 8 bases unmatched. Germline V gene sequence: CDR1 PRHDT, CDR2 FYEKMQ (reference sequence). CDR3 sequence: CASSLGTGGDRPQYF. In DNA form, the CDR3 reads TGTGCCAGCAGCTTAGGCACAGGGGGCGATCGACCCCAGTACTTC.

This rearrangement joins TRBV5-4 to TRBJ2-2; D is uncertain. This CDR3 is built from 14 residues. Trimming removed 5 bases at V and 1 base at J, with 9 bases between. The V gene's germline CDR1 is SGHNT and CDR2 YYREEE (reference sequence). The CDR3: CASSWAGNTGELFF. Written as DNA, the CDR3 is TGTGCCAGCAGTTGGGCAGGGAACACCGGGGAGCTGTTTTTT.

The chain carries TRBV29-1 and TRBJ2-5, with D hard to call. The CDR3 consists of 12 residues. CDR1 and CDR2 (germline): SQVTM, ANQGSEA. The CDR3 protein is CSAGHTGETQYF. CDR3 sequence (DNA): TGCAGTGCTGGGCATACGGGTGAGACCCAGTACTTC.

The chain recombines TRBV20-1 with TRBJ1-2; 8 bases agree with TRBD1. The CDR3 contains 14 residues. Germline lookup yields CDR1 DFQATT and CDR2 SNEGSKA (reference sequence). The V and J ends lost 3 bases and 6 bases, in that order; junction bases with no gene match: 9. The CDR3 loop is CSASPRTGPNGYTF. CDR3 nucleotide sequence: TGCAGTGCTAGTCCCCGGACAGGGCCGAATGGCTACACCTTC.

This clone appeared once. The chain couples TRBV9 to TRBJ2-5, with TRBD2 identical over 9 bases. This CDR3 has 14 amino acids. The germline CDR1 and CDR2 sequences are SGDLS and YYNGEE. Trimming took 3 bases from V and 4 from J; bases not matched to a gene: 4. The CDR3 DNA reads TGTGCCAGCAGCGGAGCGGGAGGACGAGAGACCCAGTACTTC. As protein: CASSGAGGRETQYF.